The 6 T cell receptor beta chains below all came from one sample that was sequenced in a study of vaccination and CD4 T cells after COVID-19. Treatment specified: roughly ten-day PBMC culture with coronavirus spike peptide pools or control peptides (ViraFEST assay). No antigen has been identified for these receptors. An Oncomine TCR Beta short-read assay was used to sequence the DNA from cultured CD4+ T cells. TCRdb re-called the PCR reads through MiXCR, storing one row per CDR3 protein. The sample has around 11,000 distinct CDR3 sequences, about 65% seen once. The specimen was CD4+ T cells from blood, cultured in vitro, collected before SARS-CoV-2 vaccination. These receptors originate from a human donor who had recovered from COVID-19.

V usage is TRBV7-9 and J usage is TRBJ1-1, with 9 bases lining up with TRBD1. The CDR3 runs to 16 residues. V shed 1 base and J 2 bases; nucleotides not matched to a gene: 5. The germline V gene has CDR1 SEHNR and CDR2 FQNEAQ (reference sequence). The CDR3 coding sequence is TGTGCCAGCAGCTTAGGGTGGGACAGGGAAAACACTGAAGCTTTCTTT. Translated: CASSLGWDRENTEAFF.

This clonotype was picked up a small number of times. This rearrangement joins TRBV30 to TRBJ2-3, with D perhaps TRBD1 or TRBD2 (5 bases each). The CDR3 spans 15 residues. CDR1 is GTSNPN and CDR2 is SVGIG in the germline V gene (reference sequence). Between the trimmed V and J ends, which lost 5 bases and 1 base, there was a span of 16 bases. The CDR3 DNA reads TGTGCCTGGGGCCAGGGTTGGGGAGGCACAGATACGCAGTATTTT. This gives the protein CAWGQGWGGTDTQYF.

This clonotype was seen more than once but under ten times. This rearrangement joins TRBV6-1 to TRBJ2-5; the D gene is possibly TRBD2 (6 bases). V dropped 3 bases and J dropped 5 bases, with 19 bases sitting between them. The length of the CDR3 is 16 residues. Germline CDR1 and CDR2: MNHNS and SASEGT. CDR3: CASSDIQTTAGETQYF. Here the CDR3 DNA reads TGTGCCAGCAGTGATATCCAAACTACCGCGGGGGAGACCCAGTACTTC.

V usage is TRBV7-2 and J usage is TRBJ2-1; no clear D gene. CDR3 length: 11 amino acids. From germline, CDR1 is SGHTA and CDR2 FQGNSA. V gave up 5 bases and J gave up 6 bases, with 5 bases separating them. The CDR3 loop reads CASSRSNEQFF. CDR3 nucleotide sequence: TGTGCCAGCAGCCGGTCCAATGAGCAGTTCTTC.

The chain combines TRBV25-1 with TRBJ2-5; TRBD2 matches at 9 bases. Germline V gene lookup returns CDR1 MGHDK and CDR2 SYGVNS. V dropped 8 bases and J dropped 2; count of bases not matched to a gene: 9. The CDR3 runs 15 residues. The CDR3 region has the DNA TGTGCCAGCTCGCCTGGGACTAGCTGGCAAGAGACCCAGTACTTC. This translates into CASSPGTSWQETQYF.

The chain links TRBV5-1 to TRBJ2-7; tentatively, D is TRBD2 (5 bases). Germline assignment: CDR1 SGHRS and CDR2 YFSETQ. CDR3 length equals 13 residues. V was cut by 4 bases and J by 6 bases, with 14 bases left in between. DNA for the CDR3: TGCGCCAGCAGCCAGAATACTAGAGGCGAGCAGTACTTC. It yields the protein CASSQNTRGEQYF.